These 24 T cell receptor beta chains came from one sample sequenced in a study of T-cell memory formation after mild COVID-19. TCRdb reprocessed the 5' RACE reads with MiXCR, giving one entry per CDR3 protein. The sample holds about 150,000 distinct CDR3 sequences, more than 14% seen once. Sequencing used PBMCs or a T cell subset sorted from them (not recorded which). These receptors came from an adult woman who had mild COVID-19 (a few samples of this study predate the infection). Cell type and time point are not known.

A few counts support this clonotype. CDR3 nucleotides: TGTGCCAGCAGCCCCTGGGACACCGGTCACGAGCAGTACTTC. It is translated as CASSPWDTGHEQYF. The chain carries TRBV7-9 and TRBJ2-7; tentative D call: TRBD1 (6 bases). Germline V gives CDR1 SEHNR, CDR2 FQNEAQ (reference sequence). Trimming pared 5 bases from V and 5 bases from J, leaving 16 bases between. The CDR3 is 14 residues long.

This clonotype was picked up a small number of times. CDR3 coding DNA: TGTGCCACCAGAGAAAGGGGAAGGAACATTCAGTACTTC. Translating it yields CATRERGRNIQYF. The chain has TRBV15 and TRBJ2-4, with a weak D call TRBD1 (5 bases). Germline CDR1 reads LNHNV; CDR2 reads YYDKDF (reference sequence). The CDR3 extends over 13 amino acids. Trimming shortened V by 6 bases and J by 7 bases, and 13 bases separated the two germline ends.

This clonotype came up many times. The rearrangement links TRBV5-1 to TRBJ2-7; D is undetermined. V lost 0 bases to trimming and J lost 3 bases, with 7 bases between them. The CDR3 is made up of 13 amino acids. Germline assignment: CDR1 SGHRS and CDR2 YFSETQ. CDR3 DNA sequence: TGCGCCAGCAGCTTGGAAGGATTCTACGAGCAGTACTTC. Protein product: CASSLEGFYEQYF.

This clonotype was found a few times. This chain uses TRBV12-3 or TRBV12-4 with TRBJ1-2; D unresolved. The germline V and J ends were trimmed by 5 bases and 3 bases, with 10 bases remaining between them. The CDR3 has 13 residues. CDR3 nucleotides: TGTGCCAGCAGTCCTGAAAGCTACTATGGCTACACCTTC. Amino acid sequence: CASSPESYYGYTF.

There are a few counts of this clonotype. V gene TRBV18 combines with J gene TRBJ1-2; D gene unclear. The germline V gene has CDR1 KGHSH and CDR2 LQKENI. The length of the CDR3 is 16 residues. V was pared by 3 bases and J by 5 bases, with 19 bases between. The CDR3 DNA reads as TGTGCCAGCTCACCCCAGCCACGAGACCTAGGGTATGGCTACACCTTC. It encodes CASSPQPRDLGYGYTF.

This clonotype was recorded a few times. The J gene is TRBJ2-7, the V gene TRBV12-3 or TRBV12-4; possibly TRBD1 or TRBD2 for D (5 bases each). Trimming stripped 5 bases from V and 3 bases from J, with 23 bases between. This CDR3 spans 17 amino acids. The CDR3 protein is CASSAPDYGTGNYEQYF. In DNA form, the CDR3 reads TGTGCCAGCAGTGCCCCAGACTACGGGACGGGAAACTACGAGCAGTACTTC.

V usage is TRBV5-1 and J usage is TRBJ2-2; TRBD2 might be the D (6 bases). CDR1 and CDR2 from the germline V gene are SGHRS and YFSETQ. The CDR3 has 17 residues. V lost 4 bases and J 4 bases, leaving 20 bases between the germline ends. The CDR3 loop is CASSPRTTHKSTGELFF. As DNA, the CDR3 is TGCGCCAGCAGCCCACGGACTACCCATAAATCCACCGGGGAGCTGTTTTTT.

This clonotype was observed a few times. The CDR3, as DNA: TGTGCCAGCAGTTTTATCACAGGGGGAGCTTTCTTT. Residues: CASSFITGGAFF. This chain connects TRBV12-3 or TRBV12-4 to TRBJ1-1; 8 bases fit TRBD1. The CDR3 is made up of 12 amino acids. Trimming removed 3 bases from V and 10 bases from J; junction bases left unmatched: 4.

At least ten counts were recorded for this clonotype. The chain recombines TRBV6-2 or TRBV6-3 with TRBJ2-5; D gene ambiguous. The CDR3 totals 13 residues. Germline-derived CDR1 and CDR2 are MNHEY and SVGEGT. V was shortened by 0 bases and J by 4 bases, with 6 bases between the two germline ends. The DNA of the CDR3 is TGTGCCAGCAGTTACTCGTTTTCAGAGACCCAGTACTTC. As protein: CASSYSFSETQYF.

The sample holds many counts of this clonotype. Mismatch with germline at one junction end may stem from a read error. The V call is TRBV7-9, the J call TRBJ2-1; D ambiguous. The germline V gene has CDR1 SEHNR and CDR2 FQNEAQ (reference sequence). CDR3 length: 12 residues. CDR3 coding DNA: TGTGCCAGCAGTTTAGGGTACAATGAGCAGTTCTTC. The encoded protein is CASSLGYNEQFF.

The gene calls are TRBV6-6 and TRBJ2-2; 7 nucleotides align to TRBD2. Germline V CDR1 and CDR2: MNHNY, SVGAGI (reference sequence). The CDR3 has 12 residues. Losses at the gene ends were 8 bases for V and 6 bases for J; bases not matched to a gene: 3. CDR3 sequence reads: CASVAGAGELFF. As DNA, the CDR3 is TGTGCCAGCGTGGCGGGGGCCGGGGAGCTGTTTTTT.

The gene calls are TRBV5-5 and TRBJ2-7; D may be TRBD2 (6 bases). The CDR3 runs 15 residues. Deletions cut 4 bases from V and 4 bases from J, with 18 bases between. The germline gives CDR1 SGHKS, CDR2 YYEKEE (reference sequence). CDR3 nucleotides: TGTGCCAGCAGCCCGGGGTTGGGACTTAGTTACGAGCAGTACTTC. This sequence encodes CASSPGLGLSYEQYF.

Points on this clonotype: The junction shows a germline mismatch at one end, possibly a read error. This rearrangement joins TRBV5-1 to TRBJ2-5; tentatively, D is TRBD1 or TRBD2 (5 bases each). The length of the CDR3 is 15 residues. The germline V gene has CDR1 SGHRS and CDR2 YFSETQ. As DNA, the CDR3 is TGCGCCAGCAGCCAAGTTGGGGGAGCGCAAGAGACCAAGTACTTC. This encodes CASSQVGGAQETKYF.

There are many counts of this clonotype. The rearrangement uses TRBV5-1 and TRBJ2-7; D not resolved. CDR1 SGHRS and CDR2 YFSETQ come from the germline V gene. The CDR3 contains 13 residues. Trimming cost V 0 bases and J 4 bases, with 8 bases left between them. CDR3 DNA sequence: TGCGCCAGCAGCTTGGGCAGATGGTACGAGCAGTACTTC. It encodes CASSLGRWYEQYF.

In its sample, this clonotype was seen a few times. This chain uses TRBV11-2 with TRBJ1-2, with D possibly matching TRBD1 (5 bases). This CDR3 has 14 residues. V lost 5 bases and J lost 5, with 15 bases in between. From germline, CDR1 is SGHAT and CDR2 FQNNGV. This CDR3 reads CASSPLTQGYGYTF. CDR3 in DNA: TGTGCCAGCAGCCCATTGACGCAGGGTTATGGCTACACCTTC. The complete variable domain, with remaining parts taken from reference TRBV11-2 and TRBJ1-2, reads EAGVAQSPRYKIIEKRQSVAFWCNPISGHATLYWYQQILGQGPKLLIQFQNNGVVDDSQLPKDRFSAERLKGVDSTLKIQPAKLEDSAVYLCASSPLTQGYGYTFGSGTRLTVV.

In this sample, this clonotype turned up a few times. The chain is built from TRBV12-3 or TRBV12-4 and TRBJ1-6, with 7 bases fitting TRBD1. The CDR3 has 14 amino acids. Trimming at V came to 6 bases and at J to 7 bases, leaving 6 bases not matched to a gene. The CDR3 loop is CASSRTGNNSPLHF. The CDR3 nucleotides are TGTGCCAGCAGCCGGACAGGAAACAATTCACCCCTCCACTTT.

This clonotype was observed a handful of times. This sequence joins TRBV4-1 and TRBJ2-7; 8 bases agree with TRBD2. After removal of 2 bases from V and 2 bases from J, the junction contained 2 bases not matched to a gene. This CDR3 has 14 amino acids. Looked up from germline, CDR1 is MGHRA and CDR2 is YSYEKL. The CDR3 loop is CASSQTGGPYEQYF. The CDR3 coding sequence is TGCGCCAGCAGCCAAACGGGGGGGCCCTACGAGCAGTACTTC.

This clonotype was seen a few times. The chain is built from TRBV12-3 or TRBV12-4 and TRBJ1-1, with D possibly matching TRBD1 (6 bases). The CDR3 runs 15 residues. V was clipped by 4 bases and J by 0 bases, with 12 bases between them. The CDR3 reads CASSSSDRLNTEAFF. The CDR3, as DNA: TGTGCCAGCAGTTCATCAGACAGGTTGAACACTGAAGCTTTCTTT.

CDR3 amino acids: CASSSTGTGDTEAFF. The CDR3 DNA reads as TGTGCCAGCAGCTCGACCGGGACAGGGGACACTGAAGCTTTCTTT. This chain links TRBV13 with TRBJ1-1, with 10 bases aligning to TRBD1. J lost 3 bases, V lost 4 bases, and 5 bases had no gene match. This CDR3 spans 15 amino acids. CDR1 PRHDT and CDR2 FYEKMQ come from the germline V gene (reference sequence).

This chain connects TRBV9 to TRBJ2-5; 9 nucleotides align to TRBD2. The V segment lost 10 bases and the J segment 5 bases; nucleotides outside the gene matches: 18. The CDR3 extends over 16 amino acids. In germline, CDR1 is SGDLS, CDR2 YYNGEE. The CDR3 DNA is TGTGCCTCCCAAGCTCTGGGCGGGGGGGCCAGGGAGACCCAGTACTTC. Translating it yields CASQALGGGARETQYF.

DNA of the CDR3: TGTGCCAGCAAGGACAGAAACACCGGGGAGCTGTTTTTT. Its protein product is CASKDRNTGELFF. The chain combines TRBV12-3 or TRBV12-4 with TRBJ2-2; TRBD1 is a possible D gene (6 bases). The V gene lost 7 bases and the J gene lost 2 bases, with 8 bases spanning the gap. The CDR3 totals 13 residues.

In this sample, this clonotype turned up once. One end of the junction does not line up with germline, which may come from a read error. V gene TRBV7-7 combines with J gene TRBJ2-1; 9 nucleotides line up with TRBD1. From germline, CDR1 is SSHAT and CDR2 FNYEAQ (reference sequence). The CDR3 contains 13 residues. This CDR3 reads CASSMTGGNEQFF. In DNA, the CDR3 is TGTGCTAGCAGCATGACAGGGGGCAATGAGCAGTTCTTC.

The table lists this clonotype with a few counts. V and J are TRBV5-1 and TRBJ1-1; D remains unclear. CDR1 and CDR2 (germline): SGHRS, YFSETQ. The CDR3 extends over 15 amino acids. V dropped 1 base and J dropped 6 bases, with 16 bases sitting between them. CDR3 in amino acids: CASSLSGSSGSEAFF. The CDR3 DNA is TGCGCCAGCAGCTTGTCAGGTAGCAGCGGATCTGAAGCTTTCTTT.

V usage is TRBV6-1 and J usage is TRBJ2-5, with D unclear. This CDR3 is 13 amino acids long. Deletions cut 3 bases from V and 5 bases from J, with 10 bases between. The germline V gene encodes CDR1 MNHNS and CDR2 SASEGT. Here the CDR3 DNA reads TGTGCCAGCAGTGACGGCCGTTGGGAGACCCAGTACTTC. Protein product: CASSDGRWETQYF.